These T cell receptor beta chains were read from a single sample in a study of cytomegalovirus exposure and HLA in healthy donors. TCRdb's table, derived via immunoSEQ multiplex PCR, lists solely in-frame clones and lacks some. The sample comprises some 120,000 clones, roughly 90% of which are singletons, and around 1.9% rests with the top ten. Material: PBMCs. The receptors were gathered from a woman between 18 and 30 years old in good health and CMV-seronegative. Each CDR3 is given with its conserved first and last residue. The order of the fields is D gene, V gene, J gene, clone size, CDR3 protein, CDR3 DNA. A D gene is named only where the DNA matches it firmly. The size entry is marked missing in some rows and otherwise reads once, few, many or a size class.

-	TRBV4-2	TRBJ2-7	many	CASSQDLGEYYEQYF	TGTGCCAGCAGCCAAGACCTGGGAGAATACTACGAGCAGTACTTC
-	TRBV11-3	TRBJ2-7	-	CASSLDGPRVVYF	TGTGCCAGCAGCTTAGATGGTCCGAGGGTGGTCTACTTC
-	TRBV7-2	TRBJ2-7	few	CASSSREGHDYEQYF	TGTGCCAGCAGCTCGAGAGAGGGACACGACTACGAGCAGTACTTC
-	TRBV30	TRBJ2-5	-	CAWSLSGRETQYF	TGTGCCTGGAGTTTGTCAGGGAGGGAGACCCAGTACTTC
-	TRBV2	TRBJ2-6	once	CASSQGEGAGANVLTF	TGTGCCAGCAGTCAAGGCGAGGGCGCCGGGGCCAACGTCCTGACTTTC
-	TRBV28	TRBJ1-6	-	CASRLGLLYNSPLHF	TGTGCCAGCCGCCTAGGACTCCTCTATAATTCACCCCTCCACTTT
TRBD1	TRBV5-1	TRBJ2-2	-	CASYRGSNTGELFF	TGCGCCAGCTACAGGGGATCGAACACCGGGGAGCTGTTTTTT
-	TRBV2	TRBJ1-2	-	CASRARRGNYGYTF	TGTGCCAGCAGGGCCCGTCGGGGGAACTATGGCTACACCTTC
-	TRBV27	TRBJ1-4	-	CASSSRGGGKLFF	TGTGCCAGCAGTTCCCGGGGAGGTGGAAAACTGTTTTTT
TRBD1	TRBV27	TRBJ1-1	-	CASRRASTGAEAFF	TGTGCCAGCCGTCGGGCATCTACAGGGGCTGAAGCTTTCTTT
-	TRBV27	TRBJ2-1	-	CASSFSTSFSPFF	TGTGCCAGCAGTTTCTCCACTAGTTTTAGTCCGTTCTTC
-	TRBV15	TRBJ1-5	-	CATSRRANQPQHF	TGTGCCACCAGCAGGAGGGCCAATCAGCCCCAGCATTTT
TRBD2	TRBV9	TRBJ2-7	-	CASSVGLADYEQYF	TGTGCCAGCAGCGTAGGGCTAGCGGACTACGAGCAGTACTTC
TRBD1	TRBV7-9	TRBJ2-7	-	CASSSPGQPYEQYF	TGTGCCAGCAGCTCCCCGGGACAGCCCTACGAGCAGTACTTC
-	TRBV7-9	TRBJ1-6	-	CASSSLGQGNNSPLHF	TGTGCCAGCAGCTCCTTAGGGCAGGGGAATAATTCACCCCTCCACTTT
-	TRBV5-1	TRBJ2-3	-	CATQSWGGRGDTQYF	TGCGCCACCCAGAGCTGGGGGGGGCGCGGAGATACGCAGTATTTT
TRBD2	TRBV7-9	TRBJ2-7	-	CASSPKVASGLYEQYF	TGTGCCAGCAGCCCCAAGGTGGCTAGCGGCCTCTACGAGCAGTACTTC
-	TRBV28	TRBJ1-3	-	CASRNSLSSGNTIYF	TGTGCCAGCCGCAACAGCCTAAGCTCTGGAAACACCATATATTTT
-	TRBV5-1	TRBJ1-5	once	CASSTGGAEQPQHF	TGCGCCAGCAGCACGGGGGGGGCGGAACAGCCCCAGCATTTT
-	TRBV7-9	TRBJ1-6	-	CASSSERDGYNSPLHF	TGTGCCAGCAGCTCAGAGCGGGACGGCTATAATTCACCCCTCCACTTT
-	TRBV30	TRBJ1-1	-	CAWSTGMNTEAFF	TGTGCCTGGAGTACCGGGATGAACACTGAAGCTTTCTTT
-	TRBV28	TRBJ1-3	-	CASRPGSSGNTIYF	TGTGCCAGCAGGCCAGGAAGCTCTGGAAACACCATATATTTT
-	TRBV4-2	TRBJ2-1	-	CASSQELDNEQFF	TGTGCCAGCAGCCAAGAACTGGACAATGAGCAGTTCTTC
TRBD1	TRBV4-3	TRBJ2-7	once	CASSQEGDRPHEQYF	TGCGCCAGCAGCCAAGAGGGGGACAGGCCCCACGAGCAGTACTTC
TRBD1	TRBV29-1	TRBJ2-7	-	CSCKQGARGLDEQYF	TGCAGCTGTAAACAGGGGGCGCGGGGGTTGGACGAGCAGTACTTC
-	TRBV19	TRBJ1-3	-	CASSITPGNTIYF	TGTGCCAGTAGTATAACACCTGGAAACACCATATATTTT
TRBD2	TRBV2	TRBJ2-1	-	CASSEALPGTSGANEQFF	TGTGCCAGCAGTGAAGCTCTACCGGGGACTAGCGGGGCCAATGAGCAGTTCTTC
TRBD2	TRBV13	TRBJ2-7	-	CASSHLAGARSYEQYF	TGTGCCAGCAGCCACTTAGCGGGGGCGCGCTCCTACGAGCAGTACTTC
-	TRBV5-4	TRBJ2-3	-	CASSLEPGSSPDTQYF	TGTGCCAGCAGCTTGGAGCCGGGAAGCAGCCCAGATACGCAGTATTTT
-	TRBV9	TRBJ1-1	-	CASSGQAGDTEAFF	TGTGCCAGCAGCGGACAAGCAGGGGACACTGAAGCTTTCTTT
TRBD2	TRBV6-6	TRBJ2-7	-	CASRPGTSGGYYEQYF	TGTGCCAGCAGACCCGGGACTAGCGGGGGCTACTACGAGCAGTACTTC
-	TRBV23-1	TRBJ2-7	-	CASSQSGRRKQGEQYF	TGCGCCAGCAGTCAATCGGGACGCCGTAAGCAGGGGGAGCAGTACTTC
TRBD1	TRBV6-4	TRBJ2-3	-	CASSPGTGVGTDTQYF	TGTGCCAGCAGCCCCGGGACAGGGGTAGGCACAGATACGCAGTATTTT
-	TRBV27	TRBJ1-5	-	CASSPRYRALQPQHF	TGTGCCAGCAGTCCCCGTTACAGGGCGCTTCAGCCCCAGCATTTT
TRBD2	TRBV9	TRBJ2-5	-	CASSALATEETQYF	TGTGCCAGCAGCGCACTAGCGACCGAAGAGACCCAGTACTTC
-	TRBV5-1	TRBJ2-3	few	CASSFSGTDTQYF	TGCGCCAGCAGCTTCTCAGGCACAGATACGCAGTATTTT
-	TRBV5-1	TRBJ2-7	-	CASSPREQPSYEQYF	TGCGCCAGCAGCCCCCGGGAGCAACCCTCCTACGAGCAGTACTTC
TRBD2	TRBV7-2	TRBJ2-3	-	CASSFSPSGRLDTQYF	TGTGCCAGCAGCTTTAGCCCTAGCGGGAGGTTGGATACGCAGTATTTT
TRBD2	TRBV6-5	TRBJ2-3	few	CASSLAGGPIDTQYF	TGTGCCAGCAGTCTCGCGGGAGGGCCAATAGATACGCAGTATTTT
-	TRBV27	TRBJ2-3	-	CASSLLGQDTDTQYF	TGTGCCAGCAGTTTATTGGGACAAGACACAGATACGCAGTATTTT
TRBD1	TRBV11-2	TRBJ1-1	-	CASSFNRGLQLNTEAFF	TGTGCCAGCAGCTTCAACAGGGGGCTACAGCTCAACACTGAAGCTTTCTTT
-	TRBV27	TRBJ1-2	-	CASSLFGGGNYGYTF	TGTGCCAGCAGTTTATTCGGGGGAGGTAACTATGGCTACACCTTC
TRBD1	TRBV14	TRBJ1-2	-	CASSQERQGRNYGYTF	TGTGCCAGCAGCCAAGAGAGACAGGGACGTAACTATGGCTACACCTTC
TRBD2	TRBV30	TRBJ2-1	-	CAWSWTSGNEQFF	TGTGCCTGGAGTTGGACTAGCGGAAATGAGCAGTTCTTC
TRBD2	TRBV2	TRBJ2-2	-	CASSSGGANTGELFF	TGTGCCAGCAGTAGCGGGGGGGCGAACACCGGGGAGCTGTTTTTT
TRBD2	TRBV28	TRBJ2-3	-	CASSLAGGTDTQYF	TGTGCCAGCAGTTTAGCGGGAGGGACAGATACGCAGTATTTT
-	TRBV30	TRBJ2-5	-	CAWRTDREETQYF	TGTGCCTGGAGGACAGACAGAGAAGAGACCCAGTACTTC